The T cell receptor beta chain described here comes from a study of coeliac disease. Overall study context: High-resolution HLA typing was lacking; TRBV7-2 bias was queried instead.

The assay was immunoSEQ multiplex PCR, and TCRdb's table has in-frame clones only and misses some. The table has approximately 4,400 clones, about 61% seen once. Turning to this clone: Its antigen is not known.

CDR3 length: 14 residues. V was pared by 3 bases and J by 3 bases, with 12 bases between. Germline lookup yields CDR1 SGHRS and CDR2 YFSETQ. Study-wide findings and caveats: Intraepithelial and lamina propria fractions were not highly pure, so cross-contamination was possible.

This receptor was obtained from a human donor with active celiac disease. The sample taken for sequencing was intraepithelial lymphocytes from the gut. The chain has TRBV5-1 and TRBJ1-1, with D unclear. The CDR3 here is CASSYSLTDTEAFF. Written as DNA, the CDR3 is TGCGCCAGCAGCTATTCACTCACGGACACTGAAGCTTTCTTT.